The 7 T cell receptor beta chains below were found in one sample sequenced in a study of shared clonotypes between healthy human individuals. Terminally differentiated effector memory CD45RA+ cells were excluded by CCR7 positive selection of CD45RO-negative cells. Here immunoSEQ multiplex PCR was the method, and the copy in TCRdb shows in-frame clones only, minus some. The profile shows about 2,200,000 clones, around 93% of them singletons. Sequencing used naive CD8+ T cells from PBMCs. The receptors here all came from a man between 18 and 35 years old in good health. Some clones in this sample may be carry-over from other donors' samples.

This chain joins TRBV4-1 and TRBJ2-2, with D possibly TRBD2 on 5 matching bases. V lost 5 bases to trimming and J lost 2 bases, with 12 bases between them. CDR3 length: 15 amino acids. Germline V CDR1 and CDR2: MGHRA, YSYEKL. CDR3 in amino acids: CASSSLGSNTGELFF. CDR3 bases: TGCGCCAGCAGCTCATTAGGGAGCAACACCGGGGAGCTGTTTTTT.

This rearrangement joins TRBV5-4 to TRBJ1-1, with D perhaps TRBD1 (6 bases). The CDR3 extends over 15 amino acids. The ends were cut back, 0 bases at V and 5 bases at J, with 14 bases in the middle. The germline CDR1 and CDR2 sequences are SGHNT and YYREEE (reference sequence). CDR3 nucleotide sequence: TGTGCCAGCAGCTTGGTGGGGGCTACGCGGACTGAAGCTTTCTTT. This codes for CASSLVGATRTEAFF.

In DNA, the CDR3 is TGTGCCAGCAGCTTACTGCCTAGCGGGCTTCCCTACAATGAGCAGTTCTTC. Its translation is CASSLLPSGLPYNEQFF. The rearrangement uses TRBV7-3 and TRBJ2-1; 8 nucleotides line up with TRBD2. Germline V gene sequence: CDR1 SGHTA, CDR2 FQGTGA. V was clipped by 2 bases and J by 2 bases; unmatched bases: 8. This CDR3 is built from 17 residues.

This chain connects TRBV10-2 to TRBJ2-1; D uncertain. Trimming removed 6 bases at V and 10 bases at J, with 13 bases between. Germline CDR1 WSHSY, CDR2 SAAADI. The CDR3 runs to 12 residues. CDR3 DNA: TGCGCCAGCAGCTACCTGGGTGGAGAGCAGTTCTTC. Translation gives CASSYLGGEQFF.

The chain recombines TRBV6-1 with TRBJ2-7; possibly TRBD1 for D (6 bases). Germline V gene sequence: CDR1 MNHNS, CDR2 SASEGT. V was pared by 3 bases and J by 0 bases, with 12 bases between. The CDR3 covers 15 residues. CDR3 nucleotides: TGTGCCAGCAGTGAGGGGACACACTCCTCCTACGAGCAGTACTTC. Encoded protein: CASSEGTHSSYEQYF.

Concerning this clone: At the DNA level, this CDR3 is encoded by other sequences in the same sample as well. This chain uses TRBV5-8 with TRBJ2-1; 8 bases align to TRBD2. The junction had 6 bases not matched to a gene; V was cut back by 3 bases and J by 4 bases. The CDR3 sequence is 15 residues long. Germline V gives CDR1 SGHTS, CDR2 YDEGEE. The CDR3 is CASSSGLAGYNEQFF. The CDR3 coding sequence is TGTGCCAGCAGCTCAGGCCTAGCGGGTTACAATGAGCAGTTCTTC.

This chain links TRBV5-1 with TRBJ2-3; D call uncertain. Deletions cut 5 bases from V and 1 base from J, with 2 bases between. The CDR3 length is 11 residues. Germline V gives CDR1 SGHRS, CDR2 YFSETQ. The DNA of the CDR3 is TGCGCCAGCAGAGGCACAGATACGCAGTATTTT. Amino acids: CASRGTDTQYF.